The source of this T cell receptor (beta chain) is a study of shared clonotypes between healthy human individuals. The study, taken as a whole, reports: Naive subsets usually exceeded memory subsets in estimated richness. Clonotype sharing among donors, it was expected, would be affected by sequencing depth.

Worth noting for this clone: Its antigen is not identified.

With 0 bases clipped from V and 7 bases from J, the junction kept 8 bases outside the gene matches. CDR3 length: 16 residues. The V gene's germline CDR1 is SGHRS and CDR2 YFSETQ. Each replicate PCR on the sorted subsets used roughly 200 ng DNA (roughly 27,000 T cell genomes). The repertoire was sequenced with immunoSEQ multiplex PCR; TCRdb's copy has only in-frame clones and lacks some. The data show 800,000 to 1,200,000 clones, around three quarters seen once. This receptor was obtained from a man aged 18 to 29 in good health. Some clones in this sample may be carry-over from other donors' samples. This chain uses TRBV5-1 with TRBJ1-4; 8 bases are shared with TRBD1. What was sequenced was memory CD4+ T cells from PBMCs. Subset meaning: CD45RA-negative fraction. The CDR3 DNA follows: TGCGCCAGCAGCTTGGGGGCACAGGGGGACGGTGAAAAACTGTTTTTT. This translates into CASSLGAQGDGEKLFF.